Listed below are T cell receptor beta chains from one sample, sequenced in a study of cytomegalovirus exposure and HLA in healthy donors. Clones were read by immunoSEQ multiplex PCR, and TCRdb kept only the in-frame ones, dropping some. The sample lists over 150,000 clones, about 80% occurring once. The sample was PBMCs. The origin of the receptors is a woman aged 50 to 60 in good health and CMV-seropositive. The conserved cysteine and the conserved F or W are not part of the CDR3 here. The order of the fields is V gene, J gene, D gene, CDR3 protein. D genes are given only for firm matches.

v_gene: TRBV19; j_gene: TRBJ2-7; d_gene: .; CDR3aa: ASSIGGSSYEQY
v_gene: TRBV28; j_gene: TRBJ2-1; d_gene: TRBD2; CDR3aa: ASSFNGRGPGGEQF
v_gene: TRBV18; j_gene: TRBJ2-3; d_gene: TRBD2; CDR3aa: ASSLAGGLTDTQY
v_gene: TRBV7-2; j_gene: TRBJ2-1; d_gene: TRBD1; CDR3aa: ASSLDRVSYNEQF
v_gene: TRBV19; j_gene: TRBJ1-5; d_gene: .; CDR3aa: ASSITTGWDQPQH
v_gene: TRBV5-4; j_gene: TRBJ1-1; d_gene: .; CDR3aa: ASSSPSRGNTEAF
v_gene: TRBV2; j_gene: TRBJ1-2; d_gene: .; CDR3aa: ASSEGQKGGYT
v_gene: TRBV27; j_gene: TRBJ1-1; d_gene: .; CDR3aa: ASLPAGARVTEAF
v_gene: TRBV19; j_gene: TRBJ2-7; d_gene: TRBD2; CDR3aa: ASSSSGLTYEQY
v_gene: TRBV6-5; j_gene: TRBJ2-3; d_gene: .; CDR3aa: ASSYGLATDTQY
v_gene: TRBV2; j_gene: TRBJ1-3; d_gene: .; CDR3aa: ASSPVRQGSSGNTIY
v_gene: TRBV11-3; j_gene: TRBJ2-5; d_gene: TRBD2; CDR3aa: ASSAGLANEETQY
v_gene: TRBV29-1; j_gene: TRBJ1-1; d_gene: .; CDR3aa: SVTGMDTEAF
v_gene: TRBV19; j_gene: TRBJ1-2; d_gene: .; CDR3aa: ASSISSKTPFGYT
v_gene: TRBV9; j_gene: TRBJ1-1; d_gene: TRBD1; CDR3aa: ASSPGQGPLNTEAF
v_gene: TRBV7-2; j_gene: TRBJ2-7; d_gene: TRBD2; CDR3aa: ASSLAPGGTSGQGEQY